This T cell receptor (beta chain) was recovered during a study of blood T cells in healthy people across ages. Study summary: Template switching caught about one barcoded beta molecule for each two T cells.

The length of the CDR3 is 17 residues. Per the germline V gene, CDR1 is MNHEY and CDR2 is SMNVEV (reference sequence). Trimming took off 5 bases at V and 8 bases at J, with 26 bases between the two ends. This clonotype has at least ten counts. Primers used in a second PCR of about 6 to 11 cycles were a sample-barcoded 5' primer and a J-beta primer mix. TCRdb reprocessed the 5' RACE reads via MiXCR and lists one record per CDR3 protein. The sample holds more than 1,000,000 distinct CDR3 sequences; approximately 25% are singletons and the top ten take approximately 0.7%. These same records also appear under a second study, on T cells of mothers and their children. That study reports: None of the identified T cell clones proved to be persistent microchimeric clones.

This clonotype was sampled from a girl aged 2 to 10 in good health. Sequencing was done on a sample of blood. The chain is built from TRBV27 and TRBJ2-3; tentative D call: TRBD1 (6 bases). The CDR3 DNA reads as TGTGCCAGCAGTCCCAATATGGACAGATACTTCTATGGTACGCAGTATTTT. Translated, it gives CASSPNMDRYFYGTQYF.